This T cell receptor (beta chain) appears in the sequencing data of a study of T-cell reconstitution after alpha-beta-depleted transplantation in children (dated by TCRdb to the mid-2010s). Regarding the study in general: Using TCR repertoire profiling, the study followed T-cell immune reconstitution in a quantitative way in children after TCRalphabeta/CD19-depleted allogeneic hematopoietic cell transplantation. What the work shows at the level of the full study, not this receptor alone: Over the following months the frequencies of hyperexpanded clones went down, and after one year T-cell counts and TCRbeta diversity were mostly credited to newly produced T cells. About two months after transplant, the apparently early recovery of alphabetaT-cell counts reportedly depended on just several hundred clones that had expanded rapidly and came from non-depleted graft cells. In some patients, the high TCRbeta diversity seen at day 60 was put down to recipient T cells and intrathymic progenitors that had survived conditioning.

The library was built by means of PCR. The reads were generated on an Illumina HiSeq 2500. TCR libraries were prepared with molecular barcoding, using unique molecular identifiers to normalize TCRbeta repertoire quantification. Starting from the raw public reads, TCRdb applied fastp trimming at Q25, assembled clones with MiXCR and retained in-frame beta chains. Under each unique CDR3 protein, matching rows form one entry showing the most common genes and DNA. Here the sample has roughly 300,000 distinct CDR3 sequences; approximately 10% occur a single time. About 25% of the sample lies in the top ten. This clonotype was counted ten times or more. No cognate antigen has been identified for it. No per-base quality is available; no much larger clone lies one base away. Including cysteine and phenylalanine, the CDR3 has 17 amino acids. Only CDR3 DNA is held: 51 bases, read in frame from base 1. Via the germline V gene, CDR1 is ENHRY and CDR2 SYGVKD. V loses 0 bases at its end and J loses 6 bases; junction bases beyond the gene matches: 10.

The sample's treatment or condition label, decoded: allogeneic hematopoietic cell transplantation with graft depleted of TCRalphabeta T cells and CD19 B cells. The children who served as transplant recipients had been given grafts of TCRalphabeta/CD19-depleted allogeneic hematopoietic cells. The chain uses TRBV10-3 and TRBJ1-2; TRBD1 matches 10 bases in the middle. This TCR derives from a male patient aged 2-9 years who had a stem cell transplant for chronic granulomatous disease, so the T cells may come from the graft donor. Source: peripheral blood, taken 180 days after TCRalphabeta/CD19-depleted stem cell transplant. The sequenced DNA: TGTGCCATCAGTGAGTCCCCGGGACAGGGGCGCGGGGATGGCTACACCTTC. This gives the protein CAISESPGQGRGDGYTF.